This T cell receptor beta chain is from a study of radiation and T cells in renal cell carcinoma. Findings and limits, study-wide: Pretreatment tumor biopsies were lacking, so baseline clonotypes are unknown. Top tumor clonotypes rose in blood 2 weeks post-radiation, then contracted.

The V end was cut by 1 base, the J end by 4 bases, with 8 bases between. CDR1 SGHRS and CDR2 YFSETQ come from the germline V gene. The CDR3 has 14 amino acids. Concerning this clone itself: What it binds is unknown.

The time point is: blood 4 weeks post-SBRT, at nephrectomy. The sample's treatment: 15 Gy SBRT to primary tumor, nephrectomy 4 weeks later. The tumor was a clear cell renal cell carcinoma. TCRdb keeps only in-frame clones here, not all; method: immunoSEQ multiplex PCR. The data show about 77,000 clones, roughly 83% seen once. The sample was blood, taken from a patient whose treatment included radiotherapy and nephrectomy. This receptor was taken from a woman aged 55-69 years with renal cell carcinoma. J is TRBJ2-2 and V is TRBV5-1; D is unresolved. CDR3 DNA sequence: TGCGCCAGCAGCTTGCCGGGTAGCACCGGGGAGCTGTTTTTT. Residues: CASSLPGSTGELFF.